This T cell receptor (beta chain) was sequenced in a study of graft-versus-host responses after intestinal transplantation. Study-level background: Anti-thymocyte globulin induction preceded two to four years of tacrolimus and steroid maintenance in all recipients.

General study results and limits: GvH clones were identified in recipient marrow, with some first appearing in ileum or blood.

The length of the CDR3 is 15 residues. The ends lost 6 bases at V and 6 bases at J; junction bases unmatched: 5. Germline loops: CDR1 MNHEY, CDR2 SVGAGI. Clones were sequenced by immunoSEQ multiplex PCR, and TCRdb holds only the in-frame ones, with some missing. The table has fewer than 150,000 clones, around nine tenths seen once. As concerns this clone: The antigen is undetermined.

This clonotype was obtained from a human donor who received an intestinal transplant. Material: unstimulated CD4+ T cells sorted from spleen or lymph node cells, obtained before intestinal transplant. The chain carries TRBV6-5 and TRBJ2-1; 13 bases fit TRBD2. The CDR3 sequence is CASRTLAGGPNEQFF. CDR3 in DNA: TGTGCCAGCAGGACACTAGCGGGGGGGCCCAATGAGCAGTTCTTC.